Each of the 14 T cell receptor beta chains below was sequenced from the same sample in a study of shared T cell receptors in the human thymus. Assay: immunoSEQ multiplex PCR; the TCRdb copy retains only in-frame clones and omits some. This repertoire shows hundreds of thousands of clones, approximately 87% found once; its top ten account for 0.0095% to 0.013%. These same data were also listed under a study on human thymus T cells.

Sequenced material: thymocytes. These receptors were collected from a boy under two years old with a congenital heart defect.

The table lists this clone with a count of one. The chain has TRBV21-1 and TRBJ2-7; the tabulated D call, TRBD1, remains unverified against the DNA. TRBV21-1 is a listed pseudogene. There are 17 residues in the CDR3. As DNA, the CDR3 is TGTGCCAGCGAAAAGCCGGCAACAGGGGGCATCTCCTACGAGCAGTACTTC. Its translation: CASEKPATGGISYEQYF.

The chain carries TRBV2 and TRBJ1-4; D is unclear. The CDR3 contains 12 residues. V was trimmed by 6 bases and J by 7 bases, leaving 9 bases between them. Looked up from germline, CDR1 is SNHLY and CDR2 is FYNNEI. The DNA of the CDR3 is TGTGCCAGCAGCGGGGTGGGTGAAAAACTGTTTTTT. Protein product: CASSGVGEKLFF.

The rearrangement uses TRBV18 and TRBJ2-2; 9 nucleotides agree with TRBD1. Germline values: CDR1 KGHSH, CDR2 LQKENI. V lost 4 bases, J lost 7 bases, and 7 bases stayed unmatched. The CDR3 covers 15 residues. The CDR3 protein is CASSQAGTGNGELFF. CDR3 bases: TGTGCCAGCTCACAAGCCGGGACAGGGAACGGGGAGCTGTTTTTT.

The J gene is TRBJ2-5, the V gene TRBV5-4, with D possibly TRBD1 on 6 matching bases. The CDR3 has 16 amino acids. V lost 0 bases and J 6 bases, leaving 18 bases between the germline ends. The germline V gene encodes CDR1 SGHNT and CDR2 YYREEE (reference sequence). For the CDR3, the DNA is TGTGCCAGCAGCTTGGCCGGTGTCCAGGGGAGAAAGACCCAGTACTTC. As protein: CASSLAGVQGRKTQYF.

The CDR3 sequence: CASSVDGQLQETQYF. The CDR3 DNA reads TGTGCCAGCAGCGTAGACGGACAACTCCAAGAGACCCAGTACTTC. V is TRBV9 and J is TRBJ2-5; tentatively, D is TRBD1 (5 bases). Per germline, CDR1 SGDLS and CDR2 YYNGEE. Trimming cost V 0 bases and J 1 base, with 10 bases left between them. The CDR3 is made up of 15 amino acids.

The chain couples TRBV14 to TRBJ2-1; 9 positions agree with TRBD1. Germline values: CDR1 SGHDN, CDR2 FVKESK. The CDR3 is 18 residues long. J was trimmed by 8 bases and V by 1 base; bases with no gene match: 15. The CDR3, as DNA: TGTGCCAGCAGCCAAGCGGAGACCGGGACAGGGATTGGAGATGAGCAGTTCTTC. Its translation: CASSQAETGTGIGDEQFF. Using reference TRBV14 and TRBJ2-1 for the parts outside the CDR3, the full variable domain is EAGVTQFPSHSVIEKGQTVTLRCDPISGHDNLYWYRRVMGKEIKFLLHFVKESKQDESGMPNNRFLAERTGGTYSTLKVQPAELEDSGVYFCASSQAETGTGIGDEQFFGPGTRLTVL.

CDR3 DNA: TGCGCCAGCAGCTGGGGGGGACAGGATCACCAGAACACTGAAGCTTTCTTT. It codes for CASSWGGQDHQNTEAFF. V usage is TRBV5-1 and J usage is TRBJ1-1; 8 bases agree with TRBD1. The CDR3 has 17 residues. Germline V gene data show CDR1 as SGHRS and CDR2 as YFSETQ. The junction had 11 bases not matched to a gene; V was cut back by 3 bases and J by 1 base.

This clone was recorded only once. One end of the junction fails to match germline, which may point to a read error. This chain links TRBV7-6 with TRBJ2-3, with 12 nucleotides matching TRBD2. Germline CDR1 reads SGHVS; CDR2 reads FNYEAQ. This CDR3 is built from 15 residues. The CDR3 DNA follows: TGTGCCAGCAGCCTAGCGGGAGGGAACGCAGATACGCAGTATTTT. Encoded protein: CASSLAGGNADTQYF.

The chain has TRBV29-1 and TRBJ1-2, with TRBD1 matching 11 bases. The V and J ends lost 0 bases and 5 bases, in that order; junction bases with no gene match: 5. The CDR3 length is 15 residues. The germline V gene has CDR1 SQVTM and CDR2 ANQGSEA. Here the CDR3 reads CSVEDLGDRGYGYTF. The CDR3 coding sequence is TGCAGCGTTGAAGATCTTGGGGACAGGGGGTATGGCTACACCTTC. The full variable domain, rest sourced from reference TRBV29-1 and TRBJ1-2, is SAVISQKPSRDICQRGTSLTIQCQVDSQVTMMFWYRQQPGQSLTLIATANQGSEATYESGFVIDKFPISRPNLTFSTLTVSNMSPEDSSIYLCSVEDLGDRGYGYTFGSGTRLTVV.

In its sample, this clone was seen once. This chain connects TRBV28 to TRBJ2-5; 9 bases agree with TRBD1. The V gene's germline CDR1 is MDHEN and CDR2 SYDVKM. Germline trimming cut 7 bases from V and 13 bases from J; bases unmatched to any gene: 16. The CDR3 extends over 14 amino acids. CDR3 DNA sequence: TGTGCCAGCACTAATCGTATGTGGGACAGGGTGGGGTACTTC. As protein: CASTNRMWDRVGYF.

This sequence joins TRBV2 and TRBJ2-2; D call uncertain. The CDR3 spans 12 residues. Trimming shortened V by 7 bases and J by 3 bases, and 6 bases separated the two germline ends. CDR1 SNHLY and CDR2 FYNNEI come from the germline V gene. In nucleotides, the CDR3 is TGTGCCAGCAAACCGGACACCGGGGAGCTGTTTTTT. Residues: CASKPDTGELFF.

This clone has only one observation. This chain joins TRBV5-6 and TRBJ2-6; possibly TRBD2 for D (5 bases). The CDR3 covers 18 residues. Germline CDR1 SGHDT, CDR2 YYEEEE. V was cut by 5 bases and J by 2 bases, with 20 bases left in between. Written as DNA, the CDR3 is TGTGCCAGCAGTAACCCGGCTAGCCGGAGAACTGGGGCCAACGTCCTGACTTTC. Encoded protein: CASSNPASRRTGANVLTF. The full variable domain, completed using reference TRBV5-6 and TRBJ2-6, is DAGVTQSPTHLIKTRGQQVTLRCSPKSGHDTVSWYQQALGQGPQFIFQYYEEEERQRGNFPDRFSGHQFPNYSSELNVNALLLGDSALYLCASSNPASRRTGANVLTFGAGSRLTVL.

The chain carries TRBV19 and TRBJ1-5; TRBD1 matches at 7 bases. CDR1 and CDR2 from the germline V gene are LNHDA and SQIVND (reference sequence). Trimming cost V 5 bases and J 2 bases; bases outside gene matches: 6. The CDR3 covers 15 residues. For the CDR3, the DNA is TGTGCCAGTAGTTCGACAGGGAGCGGCAATCAGCCCCAGCATTTT. It translates to CASSSTGSGNQPQHF.

This clone was observed a single time. The V call is TRBV10-3, the J call TRBJ1-5, with a weak D call TRBD1 (6 bases). The CDR3 contains 13 residues. V lost 6 bases and J 0 bases, leaving 6 bases between the germline ends. CDR1 is ENHRY, CDR2 SYGVKD, per germline. The DNA of the CDR3 is TGTGCCATCAGACAGGGTAGCAATCAGCCCCAGCATTTT. Amino acids: CAIRQGSNQPQHF.